Detailed here is one T cell receptor beta chain. The antigen remains unidentified. This sample stems from a study of shared clonotypes between healthy human individuals. General study points: Measured sharing among donors was expected to vary with sequencing depth.

Every subset had its genomic DNA shared out evenly among several immunoSEQ plates. Bulk PBMC genomic DNA spanned ten immunoSEQ deep plates. Sequencing used immunoSEQ multiplex PCR; TCRdb keeps in-frame clones, though not all of them. This table has about 450,000 clones, 70% to 80% appearing once. Nashville, Tennessee was home to all donors, who were Caucasian adults. The CDR3 has 13 residues. Per germline, CDR1 GTSNPN and CDR2 SVGIG (reference sequence). V lost 3 bases and J 9 bases, leaving 12 bases between the germline ends. This TCR came from a woman aged 40 to 49 in good health. Some clones in this sample may be carry-over from other donors' samples. V usage is TRBV30 and J usage is TRBJ1-6, with unresolved D. The specimen sequenced was PBMCs. The CDR3 coding sequence is TGTGCCTGGAGCGACATTTTAGGTTCACCCCTCCACTTT. Translated, it gives CAWSDILGSPLHF.